This TCR beta chain emerged from a study of shared clonotypes between healthy human individuals. In the study overall: Contributing individuals were a couple of females and a few males aged 18 to 49. Study outcomes and limitations: Clonotype sharing among donors was expected to depend on sequencing depth.

Each replicate PCR on the sorted subsets used approximately 180 ng DNA (around 30,000 T cell genomes). Here immunoSEQ multiplex PCR was the method, and the copy in TCRdb shows in-frame clones only, minus some. The table shows under 850,000 clones, with 80% to 95% occurring only once. As defined, naive CD8 cells were CD45RO-negative and positively selected for CCR7, with terminally differentiated effector memory CD45RA+ cells excluded. A word on this clone: Its matching antigen is unknown.

This CDR3 comprises 11 residues. The V end was cut by 3 bases, the J end by 7 bases, with 7 bases between. Germline CDR1 and CDR2: SEHNR and FQNEAQ (reference sequence). This clonotype was obtained from a man aged 30-40 years in good health. This chain connects TRBV7-9 to TRBJ2-7; D remains unclear. Sequencing was performed on naive CD8+ T cells sorted from blood. CDR3 sequence: CASSLNWEQYF. In DNA, the CDR3 is TGTGCCAGCAGCTTGAACTGGGAGCAGTACTTC.